This note documents a single T cell receptor (beta chain) sequence. Its specific antigen is unknown. No base-level quality is on record; no much larger clone is a single base apart. The TCR beta CDR3 regions were amplified from RNA transcripts. For the first round of RT-PCR on the TCR CDR3, the HTBI primer set was used together with the Qiagen OneStep RT-PCR kit. Libraries were constructed in a second round of multiplex PCR, after which size selection and purification were carried out. Sequencing of the libraries was done on an Illumina HiSeq2000 using paired-end 100 bp reads. Processing in the source paper ran as follows. SOAPnuke was used to process the raw data, throwing out any read that contained adapters or uncalled bases, had a mean Phred below 15, or lacked an exact constant-primer or identifier match. High-quality paired reads were merged using COPE v1.2.5, and each unique nucleotide sequence was defined as a clonotype. Clonotypes were aligned to IMGT TRBV, TRBD and TRBJ reference segments using MiTCR v1.1. The analysis included only V-J combinations with a frequency above 0.0001, which together covered 99% to 99.2% of the repertoires. The TCS score was defined as F50 (clonal expansion) divided by E x V (chaos), with BLOSUM62-based TCRdist calculated between CDR3 peptides within each V-J. Welch's t-statistics and random forest reduced around 510 V-J features to some 14, which were used in a naive Bayes classifier (R e1071). The public sequencing data were trimmed at Q25 with fastp and processed into clonotypes with MiXCR by TCRdb, which kept only in-frame beta chains. Each entry is one CDR3 protein sequence, shown with its most common DNA and genes. TCRdb assigned the V and J calls; the authors' analysis was not used. The sample has 400,000 or so distinct CDR3 sequences on record, roughly 15% of them singletons. About 18% of the sample is in the top ten clones.

In the ophthalmopathy patients, disease was moderately to severely active, with a Clinical Activity Score of 3 or more, a NOSPECS grade of 4 or more, and a duration of less than 3 months. Exclusion was applied to patients with uncontrolled infections, other autoimmune diseases, pregnancy or lactation. Diagnoses were established on the basis of clinical symptoms, serum thyroxine and TRAb, thyroid ultrasound, and orbital computed tomography. PBMCs were isolated from more than 8 ml of fresh peripheral blood by Ficoll-Paque density gradient centrifugation. Total RNA was extracted with Trizol reagent, and quality was checked on an Agilent 2100 Bioanalyzer. The data derive from a study of T cells in Graves' hyperthyroidism and ophthalmopathy (dated by TCRdb to the late 2010s). Study-wide context: Peripheral blood samples were taken at the time of initial diagnosis, prior to any treatment. Prospective prediction of ophthalmopathy was tested in an independent validation cohort of 18 to 20 hyperthyroidism patients and 15 to 17 patients who later progressed to ophthalmopathy. A discovery cohort of about 100 patients, roughly 45 with Graves' ophthalmopathy and under 60 with stable Graves' hyperthyroidism, was used to find distinguishing TCR V-J signatures. The approximately 98 discovery patients were randomly divided into training and test sets at a 7:3 ratio. In more than five Graves' hyperthyroidism patients, the study also compared T-cell repertoires from thyroid tissue with T-cell repertoires from blood. After sampling, hyperthyroidism patients received methimazole starting at 30 mg daily, and ophthalmopathy patients received high-dose intravenous methylprednisolone. According to the paper, TCR Vbeta CDR3 sequencing was carried out on 135 peripheral blood samples, which came from fewer than 50 ophthalmopathy, 75 to 80 hyperthyroidism and some 17 progressor patients.

The study at large found these results: A 13 V-J signature model separated ophthalmopathy from stable hyperthyroidism, with approximately 86% sensitivity and 81.08% specificity in cross-validation and 80%/75% in testing. In validation, the model predicted progression to ophthalmopathy a median of roughly six months before onset, with 65% to 71% sensitivity and about 72% specificity. Most expanded thyroid clonotypes (frequency above 0.001) were also detected in blood, a finding suggesting that blood repertoires may reflect thyroid immune responses. No statistical method was used to set the sample size in advance, and investigators knew the group allocation.

Unmatched junction bases come to 4, with V trimmed by 2 bases and J by 4 bases. Taken from cysteine to phenylalanine, the CDR3 has 16 residues. This entry keeps only the CDR3 DNA: 48 bases, framed from base 1. The chain links TRBV12-3 or TRBV12-4 with TRBJ2-2, and 10 junctional nucleotides match TRBD2. The clonotype comes from a woman in her 30s with Graves' ophthalmopathy. The sample comprised blood. Here is the DNA: TGTGCCAGCAGTTTAAGCGGGGGGGCGGGCACCGGGGAGCTGTTTTTT. This codes for CASSLSGGAGTGELFF.